The 11 T cell receptor beta chains listed next were all sequenced from one sample in a study of blood T cell repertoires in COVID-19. Clones were sequenced by immunoSEQ multiplex PCR, and TCRdb holds only the in-frame ones, with some missing. The sample has fewer than 150,000 clones; 75% to 90% are singletons. The specimen was peripheral blood. Receptor source: a human donor in a cohort sampled during active COVID-19.

V usage is TRBV12-3 or TRBV12-4 and J usage is TRBJ1-2; TRBD1 matches at 7 bases. The length of the CDR3 is 13 residues. V lost 6 bases and J lost 4; bases outside the gene matches: 5. The CDR3 sequence: CASRDGTAYGYTF. The CDR3 region has the DNA TGTGCCAGCAGAGATGGGACAGCCTATGGCTACACCTTC.

The gene calls are TRBV4-3 and TRBJ2-1; D might be TRBD2 (5 bases). The length of the CDR3 is 15 residues. V lost 2 bases and J 9 bases, leaving 17 bases between the germline ends. Germline values: CDR1 LGHNA, CDR2 YSLEER. The CDR3 protein is CASSQSTQEVSEQFF. In DNA form, the CDR3 reads TGCGCCAGCAGCCAATCGACCCAGGAGGTTAGTGAGCAGTTCTTC.

This chain uses TRBV7-8 with TRBJ2-3; 7 bases are a match to TRBD2. The CDR3 is 17 amino acids. Germline CDR1 and CDR2: SGHVS and FQNEAQ. The V gene end was trimmed by 4 bases and the J gene end by 0 bases; junction bases not matched to a gene: 10. CDR3 nucleotide sequence: TGTGCCAGCAGCTCTAGACCCGGGGGGACTAGCACAGATACGCAGTATTTT. It yields the protein CASSSRPGGTSTDTQYF.

The chain carries TRBV7-6 and TRBJ1-2, with TRBD1 as a possible D gene (5 bases). Germline CDR1 is SGHVS and CDR2 is FNYEAQ. The CDR3 covers 15 residues. Trimming removed 5 bases at V and 0 bases at J, with 13 bases between. CDR3: CASSRGQTSNYGYTF. In DNA form, the CDR3 reads TGTGCCAGCAGCAGAGGACAAACTTCTAACTATGGCTACACCTTC. The whole variable domain, filled in from reference TRBV7-6 and TRBJ1-2, reads GAGVSQSPRYKVTKRGQDVALRCDPISGHVSLYWYRQALGQGPEFLTYFNYEAQQDKSGLPNDRFSAERPEGSISTLTIQRTEQRDSAMYRCASSRGQTSNYGYTFGSGTRLTVV.

This CDR3 reads CASSLRQGDTEAFF. The DNA of the CDR3 is TGCGCCAGCAGCCTTAGACAGGGGGACACTGAAGCTTTCTTT. V is TRBV4-3 and J is TRBJ1-1; TRBD1 matches at 9 bases. Germline loops: CDR1 LGHNA, CDR2 YSLEER. The CDR3 length is 14 residues. The junction had 3 bases not matched to a gene; V was cut back by 4 bases and J by 3 bases.

This chain connects TRBV3-1 (or the pseudogene TRBV3-2) to TRBJ1-5; D may be TRBD1 (6 bases). In germline, CDR1 is LGHDT, CDR2 YNNKEL (reference sequence). The CDR3 length is 17 residues. The V and J ends lost 0 bases and 5 bases respectively, with 17 bases between them. The CDR3: CASSQESSGGQHQPQHF. CDR3 coding DNA: TGTGCCAGCAGCCAAGAGAGTAGCGGGGGGCAACATCAGCCCCAGCATTTT.

The chain employs TRBV4-3 and TRBJ1-1; D is unresolved. The V end lost 1 base, the J end lost 1 base, and 4 bases lay between the germline ends. The CDR3 has 13 amino acids. CDR1 and CDR2 from the germline V gene are LGHNA and YSLEER. The CDR3 DNA reads as TGCGCCAGCAGCCAAGCACAGAACACTGAAGCTTTCTTT. It specifies CASSQAQNTEAFF.

The chain is built from TRBV12-3 or TRBV12-4 and TRBJ2-3; D gene ambiguous. This CDR3 is built from 11 residues. V gave up 5 bases and J gave up 6 bases, with 6 bases separating them. The CDR3 DNA reads TGTGCCAGCAGTCCTAAGGATACGCAGTATTTT. Protein product: CASSPKDTQYF.

The rearrangement uses TRBV11-3 and TRBJ2-1; D not resolved. This CDR3 has 15 amino acids. Looked up from germline, CDR1 is SGHNT and CDR2 is YENEEA. Trimming removed 7 bases at V and 2 bases at J, with 15 bases between. This CDR3 reads CASTPEEGAYNEQFF. The CDR3 DNA reads TGTGCCAGCACCCCCGAGGAAGGCGCCTACAATGAGCAGTTCTTC.

The chain is built from TRBV7-2 and TRBJ2-3; D remains unclear. The CDR3 has 15 residues. The V and J ends lost 1 base and 1 base respectively, with 9 bases between them. The germline gives CDR1 SGHTA, CDR2 FQGNSA. In nucleotides, the CDR3 is TGTGCCAGCAGCTTAGGTTTAGTTGGCACAGATACGCAGTATTTT. As protein: CASSLGLVGTDTQYF.

This chain links TRBV5-6 with TRBJ1-5; no clear D gene. The V end lost 2 bases, the J end lost 7 bases, and 13 bases lay between the germline ends. CDR1 is SGHDT, CDR2 YYEEEE, per germline. The CDR3 is 14 amino acids. The CDR3: CASSFGVPGQPQHF. The CDR3 DNA sequence: TGTGCCAGCAGCTTCGGTGTCCCGGGGCAGCCCCAGCATTTT.